These 6 T cell receptor beta chains were all obtained from the same sample, sequenced in a study of monozygotic twins with inflammatory bowel disease. Each CDR3 protein gets one entry in TCRdb, which reprocessed the 5' RACE reads and gives no DNA. This sample's clone table lists more than 95,000 distinct CDR3 sequences. Sequenced sample: blood. The receptors derive from a human donor with ulcerative colitis or Crohn's disease, or a healthy co-twin of an affected twin (not recorded which).

The chain carries TRBV5-1 and TRBJ1-1; TCRdb indicates TRBD1, and absent DNA this call remains unverified. Germline-derived CDR1 and CDR2 are SGHRS and YFSETQ. CDR3 length equals 15 residues. CDR3 in amino acids: CASRYSQGSNTEAFF.

The chain couples TRBV13 to TRBJ2-1; the TRBD2 assignment by TCRdb is unverifiable without DNA. This CDR3 is 16 amino acids long. The germline V gene encodes CDR1 PRHDT and CDR2 FYEKMQ (reference sequence). CDR3 protein: CASSPTSGRAFSEQFF. Supplemented by reference TRBV13 and TRBJ2-1, the full variable domain reads AAGVIQSPRHLIKEKRETATLKCYPIPRHDTVYWYQQGPGQDPQFLISFYEKMQSDKGSIPDRFSAQQFSDYHSELNMSSLELGDSALYFCASSPTSGRAFSEQFFGPGTRLTVL.

The CDR3 spells CASRGPSSDTQYF. The rearrangement joins TRBV6-6 to TRBJ2-3; TCRdb's D call of TRBD1 is untestable without DNA. The CDR3 contains 13 residues. The germline CDR1 and CDR2 sequences are MNHNY and SVGAGI (reference sequence).

The chain employs TRBV5-1 and TRBJ2-3; the D call of TRBD1 rests on TCRdb alone, since no DNA is present to check it. The CDR3 is made up of 15 amino acids. Germline CDR1 reads SGHRS; CDR2 reads YFSETQ. The CDR3 region is CASSLVGGSTDTQYF.

The V and J genes are TRBV5-1 and TRBJ2-1; TCRdb indicates TRBD1, and absent DNA this call remains unverified. Germline CDR1 and CDR2: SGHRS and YFSETQ. The CDR3 runs to 16 residues. The CDR3 here is CASSLDGGSSYNEQFF. Using reference TRBV5-1 and TRBJ2-1 for the parts outside the CDR3, the full variable domain is KAGVTQTPRYLIKTRGQQVTLSCSPISGHRSVSWYQQTPGQGLQFLFEYFSETQRNKGNFPGRFSGRQFSNSRSEMNVSTLELGDSALYLCASSLDGGSSYNEQFFGPGTRLTVL.

The chain has TRBV6-1 and TRBJ2-1; TCRdb calls TRBD1, which cannot be checked without DNA. This CDR3 spans 12 amino acids. The germline V gene encodes CDR1 MNHNS and CDR2 SASEGT. Here the CDR3 reads CASSTGFNEQFF.